Sequencing of this T cell receptor (beta chain) was carried out in a study of cytomegalovirus exposure and HLA in healthy donors. Comments on this clone: Its antigen remains unidentified.

PCR primers comprised 60 Vbeta and 13 Jbeta primers. The method was immunoSEQ multiplex PCR; TCRdb's version includes in-frame clones alone and lacks a portion of them. The profile shows around 150,000 clones, roughly 75% of them singletons. Study outcomes and limitations: In a later analysis, at a false discovery rate of 0.05, under 20,000 TCR beta sequences were associated with HLA alleles. V- and J-gene trimming of TCR beta was linked (in a later analysis) to a missense DCLRE1C variant.

The TCR was taken from a male donor in good health and CMV-seronegative. Specimen: PBMCs.

CDR3 sequence reads: CASSYSAGDYEQYF. The CDR3, as DNA: TGTGCCAGCAGTTACTCCGCAGGGGACTACGAGCAGTACTTC. The gene calls are TRBV6-5 and TRBJ2-7, with D perhaps matching TRBD1 (6 bases). Germline V gives CDR1 MNHEY, CDR2 SVGAGI. Trimming took off 0 bases at V and 3 bases at J, with 9 bases between the two ends. This CDR3 region has 14 residues.